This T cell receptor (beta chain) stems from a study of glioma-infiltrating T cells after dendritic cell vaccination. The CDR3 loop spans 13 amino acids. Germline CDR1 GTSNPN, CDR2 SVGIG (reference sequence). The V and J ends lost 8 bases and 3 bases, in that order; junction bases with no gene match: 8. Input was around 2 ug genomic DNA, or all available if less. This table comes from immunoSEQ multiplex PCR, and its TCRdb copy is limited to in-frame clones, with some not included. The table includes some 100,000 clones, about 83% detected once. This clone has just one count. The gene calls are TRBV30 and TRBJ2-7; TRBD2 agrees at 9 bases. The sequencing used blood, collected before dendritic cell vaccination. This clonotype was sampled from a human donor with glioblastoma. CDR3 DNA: TGTGCCGGGATAGCGGGAGAGGACTACGAGCAGTACTTC. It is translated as CAGIAGEDYEQYF.